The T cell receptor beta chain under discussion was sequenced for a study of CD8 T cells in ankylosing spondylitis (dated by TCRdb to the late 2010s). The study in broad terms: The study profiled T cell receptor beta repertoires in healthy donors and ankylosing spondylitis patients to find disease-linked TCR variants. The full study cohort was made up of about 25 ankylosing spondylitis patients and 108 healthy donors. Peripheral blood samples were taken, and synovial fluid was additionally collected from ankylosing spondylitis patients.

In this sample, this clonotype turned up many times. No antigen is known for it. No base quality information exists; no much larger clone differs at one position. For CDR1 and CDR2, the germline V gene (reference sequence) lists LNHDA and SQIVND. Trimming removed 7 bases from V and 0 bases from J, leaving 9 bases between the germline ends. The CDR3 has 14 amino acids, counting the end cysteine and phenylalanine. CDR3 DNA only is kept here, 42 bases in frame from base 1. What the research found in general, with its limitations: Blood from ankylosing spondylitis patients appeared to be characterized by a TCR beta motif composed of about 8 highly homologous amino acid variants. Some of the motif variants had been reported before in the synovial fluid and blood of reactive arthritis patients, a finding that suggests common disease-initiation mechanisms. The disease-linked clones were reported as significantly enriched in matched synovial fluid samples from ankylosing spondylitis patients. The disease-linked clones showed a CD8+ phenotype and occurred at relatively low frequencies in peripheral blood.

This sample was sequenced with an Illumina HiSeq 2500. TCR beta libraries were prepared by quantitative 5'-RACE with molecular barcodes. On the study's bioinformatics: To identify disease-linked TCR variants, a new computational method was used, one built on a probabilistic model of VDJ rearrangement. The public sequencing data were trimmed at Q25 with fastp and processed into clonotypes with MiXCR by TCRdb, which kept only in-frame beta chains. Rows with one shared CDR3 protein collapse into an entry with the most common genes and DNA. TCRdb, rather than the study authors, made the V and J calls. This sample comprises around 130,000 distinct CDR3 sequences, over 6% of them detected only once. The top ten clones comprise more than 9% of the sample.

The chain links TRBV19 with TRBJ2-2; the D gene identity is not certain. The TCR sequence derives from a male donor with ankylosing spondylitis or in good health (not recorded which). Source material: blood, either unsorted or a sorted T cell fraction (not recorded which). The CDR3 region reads CASKVEANTGELFF. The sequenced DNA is TGTGCCAGTAAGGTAGAAGCGAACACCGGGGAGCTGTTTTTT.